This T cell receptor beta chain was captured by sequencing in a study of monozygotic twins with inflammatory bowel disease. Broader study findings: Using the inverse Simpson index, IBD patients had lower TCRbeta diversity than healthy co-twins.

The CDR3 has 15 amino acids. TCRdb reprocessed the 5' RACE reads, with one entry per CDR3 protein and no DNA. The sample table sets out approximately 400,000 distinct CDR3 sequences. For this clonotype: Its matching antigen is unknown.

The sequenced material came from blood. This clonotype was obtained from a human donor with ulcerative colitis or Crohn's disease, or a healthy co-twin of an affected twin (not recorded which). V and J are TRBV12-3 or TRBV12-4 and TRBJ2-6. The chain's CDR3 is CASSLVPSGANVLTF.